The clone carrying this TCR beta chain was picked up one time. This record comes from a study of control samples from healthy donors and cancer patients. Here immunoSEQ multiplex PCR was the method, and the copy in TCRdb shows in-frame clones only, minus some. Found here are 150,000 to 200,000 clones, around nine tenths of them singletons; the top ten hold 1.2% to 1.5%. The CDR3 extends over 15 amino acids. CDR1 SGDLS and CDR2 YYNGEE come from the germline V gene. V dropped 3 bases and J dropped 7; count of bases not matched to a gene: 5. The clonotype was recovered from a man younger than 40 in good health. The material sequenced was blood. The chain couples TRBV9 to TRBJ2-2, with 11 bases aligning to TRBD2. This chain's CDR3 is CASSAMTSGVGELFF. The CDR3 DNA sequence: TGTGCCAGCAGCGCCATGACTAGCGGGGTCGGGGAGCTGTTTTTT.